The clone carrying this T cell receptor (beta chain) was detected many times. TCRdb reprocessed the PCR reads using MiXCR. Of about 25,000 clones listed, 20% were seen once; the top ten hold around 4.6%. The data belong to a study of metastatic and nonmetastatic thyroid tumors. The CDR3 loop spans 14 amino acids. Trimming shortened V by 6 bases and J by 11 bases, and 20 bases separated the two germline ends. All patients were untreated before thyroid surgery. Sequenced input: adjacent normal tissue. The chain is built from TRBV12-3 or TRBV12-4 and TRBJ2-1; D call uncertain. The sequence was obtained from a female donor with papillary thyroid cancer or a benign thyroid nodule (not recorded which). Some clones in this sample may be carry-over from other donors' samples. DNA of the CDR3: TGTGCCAGCAGCCCTCAAAGAGCCCGGACCCAGCAGTTCTTC. This codes for CASSPQRARTQQFF.